The text below deals with one T cell receptor (beta chain). The antigen is unknown. This specimen belongs to a study of tumor and adjacent non-tumor tissue in lung cancer. Findings of the study overall: Patients with more diverse tumor TCRs had worse survival. Significantly higher TCR diversity was found in tumor than normal lung.

The template was RNA from unsorted bulk tissue. More than 3 cm separated this lung sample from the edge of the tumor. Trimming left V 8 bases short and J 5 bases short, with 19 bases between. This CDR3 is 14 amino acids long. CDR1 and CDR2 from the germline V gene are SGDLS and YYNGEE. The library came from three nested PCR rounds adapted from ARM-PCR protocols. In TCRdb, the multiplex PCR reads were re-called with MiXCR into one record per CDR3 protein. The table lists 77,000 or so distinct CDR3 sequences, more than 65% of them singletons. This clonotype was obtained from a man aged 70 or older with non-small cell lung cancer. The chain carries TRBV9 and TRBJ1-2; unclear D gene. Sequencing input: distant non-tumor lung tissue. CDR3 sequence (DNA): TGTGCCAGTAGCCTAGATCGTGGTAAATATGGCTACACCTTC. Protein sequence: CASSLDRGKYGYTF. The whole variable domain, remainder taken from reference TRBV9 and TRBJ1-2, is DSGVTQTPKHLITATGQRVTLRCSPRSGDLSVYWYQQSLDQGLQFLIQYYNGEERAKGNILERFSAQQFPDLHSELNLSSLELGDSALYFCASSLDRGKYGYTFGSGTRLTVV.